This is a list of T cell receptor beta chains from one sample in a study of T cells in Graves' hyperthyroidism and ophthalmopathy. From the multiplex PCR reads, TCRdb called clonotypes with MiXCR, one entry per CDR3 protein. The sample lists some 570,000 distinct CDR3 sequences, more than 15% occurring once. Sample: blood. These receptors were collected from a young woman with Graves' ophthalmopathy. The CDR3 runs from the conserved cysteine through the conserved F or W. The D gene is left open where the match is weak. Clone size is stated in some rows and not others, as once, few, many or a class when expanded.

j_gene | abundance | v_gene | d_gene | CDR3aa | CDR3nt
TRBJ2-1 | many | TRBV12-3/TRBV12-4 | NA | CASTKGADEQFF | TGTGCCAGCACTAAAGGAGCCGATGAGCAGTTCTTC
TRBJ2-1 | few | TRBV10-3 | NA | CAIRSGSSYNEQFF | TGTGCCATCAGGAGTGGAAGCTCCTACAATGAGCAGTTCTTC
TRBJ2-7 | many | TRBV20-1 | NA | CSVSSTYEQYF | TGCAGTGTATCTAGCACCTACGAGCAGTACTTC
TRBJ1-1 | many | TRBV3-1 | TRBD1 | CASSQDSTGVEAFF | TGTGCCAGCAGCCAAGATAGCACAGGGGTTGAAGCTTTCTTT
TRBJ2-1 | NA | TRBV15 | NA | CATSRDSAFSMGYNEQFF | TGTGCCACCAGCAGAGATTCCGCCTTCAGTATGGGTTACAATGAGCAGTTCTTC
TRBJ1-5 | few | TRBV4-1 | NA | CAGSQTGSATYQPQHF | TGCGCCGGCAGCCAGACGGGATCAGCAACCTATCAGCCCCAGCATTTT
TRBJ1-6 | few | TRBV19 | NA | CASSVAGANSPLHF | TGTGCCAGTAGTGTGGCAGGGGCAAATTCACCCCTCCACTTT
TRBJ2-3 | many | TRBV28 | NA | CASSLHGHLLDRDFTDTQYF | TGTGCCAGCAGTTTACATGGGCACCTTCTGGACAGAGACTTCACAGATACGCAGTATTTT
TRBJ1-1 | few | TRBV7-2 | NA | CASSPSYPGAVFF | TGTGCCAGCAGCCCGAGCTACCCAGGGGCCGTTTTCTTT
TRBJ2-7 | many | TRBV5-5 | NA | CASSLEAVSSYEQYF | TGTGCCAGCAGCTTGGAGGCGGTGAGCTCCTACGAGCAGTACTTC
TRBJ2-3 | many | TRBV6-1 | NA | CASSFLPDPVPSTDTQYF | TGTGCCAGCAGTTTTCTCCCTGACCCAGTCCCCAGCACAGATACGCAGTATTTT
TRBJ2-3 | many | TRBV5-1 | NA | CASSSLRRASTDTQYF | TGCGCCAGCAGTTCCCTCCGAAGAGCTAGCACAGATACGCAGTATTTT
TRBJ1-4 | NA | TRBV2 | TRBD1 | CASSEFWVGQGALREKLFF | TGTGCCAGCAGTGAATTCTGGGTCGGACAGGGGGCGTTACGTGAAAAACTGTTTTTT
TRBJ2-1 | many | TRBV28 | TRBD2 | CASSPGTSGSNEQFF | TGTGCCAGCAGTCCCGGGACTAGCGGGAGTAATGAGCAGTTCTTC
TRBJ1-1 | few | TRBV13 | TRBD1 | CASSSGTVEMNTEAFF | TGTGCCAGCAGCTCCGGGACAGTCGAGATGAACACTGAAGCTTTCTTT
TRBJ2-7 | many | TRBV7-2 | NA | CASSFPMPYEQYF | TGTGCCAGCAGCTTTCCCATGCCCTACGAGCAGTACTTC
TRBJ2-3 | NA | TRBV20-1 | TRBD2 | CSASFLAGGTDTQYF | TGCAGTGCTAGTTTCCTAGCGGGAGGCACAGATACGCAGTATTTT
TRBJ1-6 | many | TRBV20-1 | NA | CSAREGNRANSPLHF | TGCAGTGCGAGGGAGGGGAACAGGGCTAATTCACCCCTCCACTTT
TRBJ2-5 | many | TRBV10-3 | NA | CAISESTGYQETQYF | TGTGCCATCAGTGAGTCAACGGGGTACCAAGAGACCCAGTACTTC
TRBJ2-3 | NA | TRBV7-8 | NA | CASSLGGLRADTQYF | TGTGCCAGCAGCTTAGGGGGACTCAGAGCAGATACGCAGTATTTT
TRBJ1-2 | few | TRBV9 | NA | CASVSTQGSYGYTF | TGTGCCAGCGTTTCAACTCAAGGCAGCTATGGCTACACCTTC
TRBJ1-4 | NA | TRBV6-2/TRBV6-3 | NA | CASSYESGTTNEKLFF | TGTGCCAGCAGTTACGAGTCCGGGACAACTAATGAAAAACTGTTTTTT
TRBJ2-5 | many | TRBV20-1 | TRBD1 | CSARGHFWTGRETQYF | TGCAGTGCTAGAGGCCACTTCTGGACAGGTCGAGAGACCCAGTACTTC
TRBJ2-2 | many | TRBV6-4 | NA | CASSDSAGTRELFF | TGTGCCAGCAGTGACTCGGCGGGGACCAGGGAGCTGTTTTTT
TRBJ2-1 | many | TRBV20-1 | NA | CSARDKFGNEQFF | TGCAGTGCTAGAGACAAGTTTGGGAATGAGCAGTTCTTC
TRBJ2-5 | NA | TRBV28 | NA | CASSFPGGREQETQYF | TGTGCCAGCAGTTTCCCAGGGGGGAGAGAGCAAGAGACCCAGTACTTC
TRBJ2-1 | NA | TRBV28 | NA | CASSRLVQEYNEQFF | TGTGCCAGCAGCCGACTGGTTCAGGAGTACAATGAGCAGTTCTTC
TRBJ2-1 | NA | TRBV20-1 | TRBD2 | CSAARTSSNEQFF | TGCAGTGCAGCTCGGACTAGCTCCAATGAGCAGTTCTTC
TRBJ2-7 | NA | TRBV29-1 | NA | CSVVQGAYEQYF | TGCAGCGTTGTACAGGGTGCCTACGAGCAGTACTTC
TRBJ1-2 | NA | TRBV14 | NA | CASSQDLGATNYGYTF | TGTGCCAGCAGCCAAGATTTGGGGGCGACTAACTATGGCTACACCTTC
TRBJ2-1 | NA | TRBV6-1 | NA | CASSFRVLESSYNEQFF | TGTGCCAGCAGCTTCAGGGTCCTGGAAAGCTCCTACAATGAGCAGTTCTTC
TRBJ2-1 | NA | TRBV11-2 | TRBD2 | CASSLARLAGPSSNYNEQFF | TGTGCCAGCAGCTTAGCACGACTAGCGGGCCCTTCAAGTAACTACAATGAGCAGTTCTTC
TRBJ2-3 | many | TRBV28 | NA | CASSLLYMVADTQYF | TGTGCCAGCAGTTTATTGTATATGGTGGCGGATACGCAGTATTTT
TRBJ2-6 | NA | TRBV6-6 | NA | CASSYSSQFSSGANVLTF | TGTGCCAGCAGTTACTCGAGTCAGTTTTCCTCTGGGGCCAACGTCCTGACTTTC
TRBJ2-7 | NA | TRBV4-3 | NA | CASSQGRATYEQYF | TGCGCCAGCAGCCAGGGACGGGCTACCTACGAGCAGTACTTC
TRBJ2-7 | many | TRBV7-6 | TRBD1 | CASSNQGAPLGYEQYF | TGTGCCAGCAGCAACCAGGGGGCCCCCTTAGGTTACGAGCAGTACTTC
TRBJ1-1 | many | TRBV2 | NA | CASSVGLSENTEAFF | TGTGCCAGCAGTGTAGGCTTGTCTGAGAACACTGAAGCTTTCTTT
TRBJ1-1 | NA | TRBV27 | NA | CASSLGLGGAAEAFF | TGTGCCAGCAGTTTGGGCCTCGGGGGGGCCGCTGAAGCTTTCTTT
TRBJ1-1 | NA | TRBV7-3 | TRBD1 | CASSPDRGGNTEAFF | TGTGCCAGCAGCCCTGACAGGGGGGGGAATACTGAAGCTTTCTTT
TRBJ2-5 | few | TRBV15 | NA | CATSRDLGGAETQYF | TGTGCCACCAGCAGAGATCTGGGGGGCGCGGAGACCCAGTACTTC
TRBJ1-2 | many | TRBV5-1 | TRBD1 | CASSLDRVGGYTF | TGCGCCAGCAGCCTAGACAGGGTTGGAGGCTACACCTTC
TRBJ2-1 | many | TRBV20-1 | TRBD2 | CSASVLAGTNEQFF | TGCAGTGCTAGTGTACTAGCGGGAACCAATGAGCAGTTCTTC
TRBJ1-2 | many | TRBV27 | NA | CASSYGSGGYTF | TGTGCCAGCAGTTACGGATCGGGGGGCTACACCTTC
TRBJ1-1 | many | TRBV6-1 | TRBD1 | CASSPEQTGVAMQAFF | TGTGCCAGCAGCCCCGAGCAGACAGGGGTCGCGATGCAAGCTTTCTTT
TRBJ2-5 | NA | TRBV3-1 | NA | CASSRDRRDRETQYF | TGTGCCAGCAGCCGAGATCGGCGAGACCGAGAGACCCAGTACTTC
TRBJ2-5 | NA | TRBV14 | NA | CASSPSSYETQYF | TGTGCCAGCAGCCCCTCTTCGTATGAGACCCAGTACTTC